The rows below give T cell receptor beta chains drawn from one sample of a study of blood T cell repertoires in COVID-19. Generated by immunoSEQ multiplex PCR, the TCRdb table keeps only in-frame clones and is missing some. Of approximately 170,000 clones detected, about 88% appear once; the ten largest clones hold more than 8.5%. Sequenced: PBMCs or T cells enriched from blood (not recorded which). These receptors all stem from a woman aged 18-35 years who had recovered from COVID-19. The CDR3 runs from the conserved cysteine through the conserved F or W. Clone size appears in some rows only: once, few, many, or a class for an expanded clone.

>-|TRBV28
CASSSDMALHF
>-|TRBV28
CASSLSGDSQKKLFF
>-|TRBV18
CASSPRTGGNNQPQHF
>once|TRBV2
CASSELFRDIDGYTF
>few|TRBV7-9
CASSLSSGTGVGGYTF
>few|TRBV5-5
CASSFWPNTEAFF
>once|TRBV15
CATSRDRGTGELFF
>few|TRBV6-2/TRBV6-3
CASSPLTSGASEQYF
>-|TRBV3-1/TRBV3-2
CASSPFTGSTNEKLFF
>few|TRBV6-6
CASMVTGSSYNSPLHF
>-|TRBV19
CASKRDNNSPLHF
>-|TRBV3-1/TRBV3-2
CASSLLAGRSYNEQFF
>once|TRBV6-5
CASKPGTDTGELFF
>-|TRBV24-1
CATSDPGSPRGNGELFF
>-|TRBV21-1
CASSLRDYSYNEQFF
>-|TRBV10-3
CAILWERTGFNGYTF
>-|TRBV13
CASRRSLTDTQYF
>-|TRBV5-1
CASSLEDRSGYTF
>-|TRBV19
CASRNITGLGEQFF
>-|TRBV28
CASRLGTSGTYNEQFF
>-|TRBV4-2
CASSQTGTGGDEQYF
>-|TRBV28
CASSLPLSGRAATQYF
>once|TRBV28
CASSLDRGYSYEQYF
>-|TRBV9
CASSAPGQGNTIYF
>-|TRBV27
CASSQQEPNTDTQYF
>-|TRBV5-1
CASRPTGGNQPQHF
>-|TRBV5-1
CASGRTSGDLSSYNEQFF
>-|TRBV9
CASSVGPDSPLHF
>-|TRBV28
CASTGGWGTEAFF
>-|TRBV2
CASSLIQGETEAFF
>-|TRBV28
CASSPLVSRDYGYTF
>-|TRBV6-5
CASSPLAGGYNEQFF
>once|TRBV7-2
CASSLGGGGLATDTQYF
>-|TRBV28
CASRGAAGTDSNQPQHF
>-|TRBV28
CASSLGRDRGPLKPPGELFF
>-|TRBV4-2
CASSQDGVSRSGNTIYF
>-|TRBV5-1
CASTPARVETQYF
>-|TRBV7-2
CASSLVVGSSYNEQFF
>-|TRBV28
CASSFSGSEQFF
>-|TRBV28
CASRRTGGGNQPQHF
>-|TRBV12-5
CASGPGGDEQFF
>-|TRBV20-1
CSARSGYEQYF
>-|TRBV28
CASSPTSGADYEQYF
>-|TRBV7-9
CASSPRGGTGYNYGYTF